What follows are 5 T cell receptor beta chains derived from one specimen sequenced in a study of shared clonotypes between healthy human individuals. The assay was immunoSEQ multiplex PCR, and TCRdb's table has in-frame clones only and misses some. The data contain some 510,000 clones, about four fifths of them singletons. The sample was PBMCs. Every receptor here comes from a woman between 35 and 50 years old in good health. Some clones in this sample may be carry-over from other donors' samples.

The sample holds a few counts of this clone. V usage is TRBV28 and J usage is TRBJ1-5; 7 nucleotides match TRBD1. This CDR3 is 15 amino acids long. After removal of 5 bases from V and 5 bases from J, the junction contained 9 bases not matched to a gene. Germline values: CDR1 MDHEN, CDR2 SYDVKM. The CDR3 loop reads CASSRVDRDHQPQHF. CDR3 nucleotide sequence: TGTGCCAGCAGTCGGGTTGACAGGGACCATCAGCCCCAGCATTTT. Full variable domain (remainder filled in from reference TRBV28 and TRBJ1-5): DVKVTQSSRYLVKRTGEKVFLECVQDMDHENMFWYRQDPGLGLRLIYFSYDVKMKEKGDIPEGYSVSREKKERFSLILESASTNQTSMYLCASSRVDRDHQPQHFGDGTRLSIL.

This clone has more than one count but fewer than ten. The chain links TRBV6-6 to TRBJ2-2; possible D gene TRBD2, 5 bases. CDR3 length: 15 residues. Trimming left V 2 bases short and J 2 bases short, with 9 bases between. CDR1 is MNHNY, CDR2 SVGAGI, per germline (reference sequence). The CDR3 reads CASSYAGLNTGELFF. CDR3 in DNA: TGTGCCAGCAGTTACGCGGGCCTAAACACCGGGGAGCTGTTTTTT.

The chain has TRBV21-1 and TRBJ2-7; the table's D gene call, TRBD1, was not cross checked with the DNA. TRBV21-1 is a listed pseudogene. This CDR3 is built from 16 residues. This CDR3 is CASSKVNLVANYEQYF. CDR3 bases: TGTGCCAGCAGCAAAGTGAACCTCGTGGCAAACTACGAGCAGTACTTC.

This sequence joins TRBV6-5 and TRBJ2-7; no firm D call. The CDR3 has 14 amino acids. V dropped 7 bases and J dropped 1 base, with 14 bases sitting between them. Germline CDR1 reads MNHEY; CDR2 reads SVGAGI. CDR3 residues: CASKVMAASYEQYF. CDR3 coding DNA: TGTGCCAGCAAGGTGATGGCGGCATCCTACGAGCAGTACTTC.

This chain's CDR3 is CASSLGGRTSGVVQETQYF. CDR3 in DNA: TGTGCCAGCAGCTTAGGTGGGCGGACTAGCGGGGTTGTCCAAGAGACCCAGTACTTC. This chain links TRBV7-4 with TRBJ2-5; 12 nucleotides agree with TRBD2. V trimming: 1 base; J trimming: 1 base; junction bases outside the gene matches: 10. The CDR3 spans 19 residues. Looked up from germline, CDR1 is SGHVT and CDR2 is SQSDAQ.